This T cell receptor (beta chain) was recorded in a study of T cells in tuberculosis. Regarding the study as a whole: Samples were chosen by availability of cryopreserved specimens. Active tuberculosis TCR-alpha repertoires lay closer to GMM-specific TCRs than IGRA-negative controls, suggesting clonal expansion.

Details on this clone: Its cognate antigen is unknown.

Unsorted cryopreserved PBMC were sequenced, averaging about 93,000 T cells per clinical donor. The germline CDR1 and CDR2 sequences are SGHAT and FQNNGV. The CDR3 has 16 residues. V shed 2 bases and J shed 0 bases, with 11 bases lying between them. TCRdb's copy holds only in-frame clones and misses some; the assay was immunoSEQ multiplex PCR. In the table there are 45,000 or so clones, nearly 95% of which are singletons. Sequenced material: PBMCs. This sequence joins TRBV11-2 and TRBJ1-3, with a tentative D call TRBD1 (5 bases). This TCR was sampled from a donor aged 10 to 29 with latent tuberculosis or without tuberculosis infection. CDR3 protein: CASSLMGRYSGNTIYF. In DNA form, the CDR3 reads TGTGCCAGCAGCTTAATGGGGCGTTACTCTGGAAACACCATATATTTT.